These 26 T cell receptor beta chains were all obtained from the same sample, sequenced in a study of CD8 T cells in Susac syndrome. RNA, at roughly 0.5 to 1 ug, was reverse transcribed with random hexamers. TCRdb reanalysed the immunoSEQ multiplex PCR reads using MiXCR and keeps one entry per CDR3 protein. The sample has some 180,000 distinct CDR3 sequences, over 85% seen once. Sequencing was carried out using CD4+ T cells from PBMCs. The source is a human donor in good health.

This clonotype has only one observation. The V gene is TRBV27, the J gene TRBJ2-1; D not certain. This CDR3 region has 16 residues. Germline V gene data show CDR1 as MNHEY and CDR2 as SMNVEV (reference sequence). Trimming took off 5 bases at V and 0 bases at J, with 14 bases between the two ends. CDR3 nucleotides: TGTGCCAGCAGTCCACGGACGGCTAGCTCCTACAATGAGCAGTTCTTC. Protein product: CASSPRTASSYNEQFF.

The genes are TRBV20-1 and TRBJ1-1; D might be TRBD1 (5 bases). Trimming pared 3 bases from V and 1 base from J, leaving 15 bases between. The CDR3 sequence is 15 residues long. The germline V gene encodes CDR1 DFQATT and CDR2 SNEGSKA (reference sequence). The CDR3 DNA reads as TGCAGTGCTAGTTGGCTACGGGGGAGGAACACTGAAGCTTTCTTT. This sequence encodes CSASWLRGRNTEAFF.

This chain connects TRBV3-1 to TRBJ1-2; D not resolved. CDR3 size: 15 residues. CDR1 and CDR2 from the germline V gene are LGHDT and YNNKEL (reference sequence). Between the trimmed V and J ends, which lost 0 bases and 0 bases, there was a span of 8 bases. CDR3 sequence reads: CASSQDLAANYGYTF. In DNA, the CDR3 is TGTGCCAGCAGCCAAGATCTTGCAGCTAACTATGGCTACACCTTC.

The chain carries TRBV7-2 and TRBJ2-7; D uncertain. The CDR3 has 13 residues. V shed 6 bases and J shed 3 bases, with 12 bases lying between them. Germline assignment: CDR1 SGHTA and CDR2 FQGNSA. CDR3 in amino acids: CASRSLDGYEQYF. The CDR3 nucleotides read TGTGCCAGCAGAAGCCTAGACGGCTACGAGCAGTACTTC.

The rearrangement links TRBV30 to TRBJ2-7, with 9 positions matching TRBD1. The CDR3 is 12 amino acids. V lost 1 base to trimming and J lost 5 bases; unmatched junction nucleotides: 0. Germline CDR1 is GTSNPN and CDR2 is SVGIG (reference sequence). The DNA for the CDR3 is TGTGCCTGGAGTGGGGACAGGGACGAGCAGTACTTC. The encoded protein is CAWSGDRDEQYF.

This chain uses TRBV30 with TRBJ2-7, with no clear D. Germline CDR1 reads GTSNPN; CDR2 reads SVGIG (reference sequence). The V end lost 3 bases, the J end lost 3 bases, and 15 bases lay between the germline ends. The CDR3 has 14 amino acids. For the CDR3, the DNA is TGTGCCTGGAGAGCCGCCTTCCCTATCTACGAGCAGTACTTC. Amino acids: CAWRAAFPIYEQYF.

This chain joins TRBV11-2 and TRBJ2-3; 8 nucleotides align to TRBD1. In germline, CDR1 is SGHAT, CDR2 FQNNGV. With V trimmed by 6 bases and J by 0 bases, 8 bases remained unmatched. The CDR3 runs 16 residues. As DNA, the CDR3 is TGTGCCAGCAGTCGACAGGGGCGGGCTAGCACAGATACGCAGTATTTT. Translated: CASSRQGRASTDTQYF.

The chain uses TRBV29-1 and TRBJ2-2; a possible D gene is TRBD2 (6 bases). Germline-derived CDR1 and CDR2 are SQVTM and ANQGSEA. V was cut by 5 bases and J by 5 bases, with 15 bases left in between. The length of the CDR3 is 14 residues. For the CDR3, the DNA is TGCAGCGTTCGTCCAGCGGGTGGAACCGGGGAGCTGTTTTTT. The encoded protein is CSVRPAGGTGELFF.

V gene TRBV28 combines with J gene TRBJ2-1; the D is unclear. Germline CDR1 MDHEN, CDR2 SYDVKM. CDR3 size: 14 residues. Trimming removed 7 bases from V and 2 bases from J, with 12 bases in between. This chain's CDR3 is CASTLPGPYNEQFF. The CDR3 DNA sequence: TGTGCCAGCACCTTACCAGGACCCTACAATGAGCAGTTCTTC.

The rearrangement links TRBV3-1 to TRBJ1-1; D is ambiguous. CDR1 is LGHDT and CDR2 is YNNKEL in the germline V gene (reference sequence). V lost 0 bases and J lost 11, with 13 bases in between. This CDR3 has 13 residues. The CDR3 here is CASSQDRSRVAFF. In DNA, the CDR3 is TGTGCCAGCAGCCAAGATCGATCTCGTGTGGCTTTCTTT.

The chain carries TRBV6-2 or TRBV6-3 and TRBJ2-7, with D unresolved. CDR1 MNHEY and CDR2 SVGEGT come from the germline V gene. The CDR3 covers 15 residues. Trimming left V 2 bases short and J 7 bases short, with 18 bases between. The CDR3 DNA follows: TGTGCCAGCAGTTACGGGGTGGCCTGGCTGGGAGAGCAGTACTTC. This codes for CASSYGVAWLGEQYF.

CDR3 in amino acids: CATSRDRGYQETQYF. The CDR3 bases are TGTGCCACCAGCAGAGACCGTGGCTACCAAGAGACCCAGTACTTC. The chain uses TRBV15 and TRBJ2-5; D gene unclear. Trimming removed 0 bases at V and 0 bases at J, with 8 bases between. In germline, CDR1 is LNHNV, CDR2 YYDKDF (reference sequence). The length of the CDR3 is 15 residues.

CDR3 in amino acids: CASSQDWGNQPQHF. Written as DNA, the CDR3 is TGCGCCAGCAGCCAAGATTGGGGTAATCAGCCCCAGCATTTT. The V call is TRBV4-3, the J call TRBJ1-5; D unclear. CDR3 length equals 14 residues. CDR1 is LGHNA and CDR2 is YSLEER in the germline V gene. Trimming cost V 0 bases and J 4 bases, with 7 bases left between them.

This clonotype was seen more than once but under ten times. This chain connects TRBV28 to TRBJ2-7; D uncertain. The V end was cut by 2 bases, the J end by 1 base, with 6 bases between. The CDR3 spans 13 residues. The germline V gene has CDR1 MDHEN and CDR2 SYDVKM. The CDR3, as DNA: TGTGCCAGCAGTTTAGGTAGATCCTACGAGCAGTACTTC. It codes for CASSLGRSYEQYF.

This chain links TRBV20-1 with TRBJ1-2; D gene ambiguous. V shed 3 bases and J shed 3 bases, with 14 bases lying between them. Germline V CDR1 and CDR2: DFQATT, SNEGSKA (reference sequence). This CDR3 contains 14 residues. The CDR3 sequence is CSARSSGNHYGYTF. In DNA form, the CDR3 reads TGCAGTGCTAGGTCTTCGGGAAACCACTATGGCTACACCTTC.

The V call is TRBV20-1, the J call TRBJ2-5; TRBD1 matches at 7 bases. Per the germline V gene, CDR1 is DFQATT and CDR2 is SNEGSKA (reference sequence). J gave up 6 bases and V 1 base, and 11 bases lay outside the gene matches. There are 15 residues in the CDR3. The CDR3 DNA follows: TGCAGTGCTAGAGGAGAGGACAGGCTCGGGAAGACCCAGTACTTC. This gives the protein CSARGEDRLGKTQYF.

The genes are TRBV7-2 and TRBJ2-7, with a weak D call TRBD2 (5 bases). Germline V lookup: CDR1 SGHTA, CDR2 FQGNSA. There are 14 residues in the CDR3. Deletions cut 1 base from V and 4 bases from J, with 11 bases between. Written as DNA, the CDR3 is TGTGCCAGCAGCTTAGAAGGACTCACTTACGAGCAGTACTTC. This codes for CASSLEGLTYEQYF. Using reference TRBV7-2 and TRBJ2-7 for the parts outside the CDR3, the full variable domain is GAGVSQSPSNKVTEKGKDVELRCDPISGHTALYWYRQSLGQGLEFLIYFQGNSAPDKSGLPSDRFSAERTGGSVSTLTIQRTQQEDSAVYLCASSLEGLTYEQYFGPGTRLTVT.

The gene calls are TRBV30 and TRBJ1-2; D is perhaps TRBD1 (6 bases). The CDR3 spans 15 residues. The V end was cut by 4 bases, the J end by 3 bases, with 18 bases between. The V gene's germline CDR1 is GTSNPN and CDR2 SVGIG (reference sequence). The CDR3 loop is CAWTRGPGEDYGYTF. CDR3 coding DNA: TGTGCCTGGACCCGGGGTCCAGGGGAGGACTATGGCTACACCTTC.

This clonotype was detected once. The chain couples TRBV14 to TRBJ2-2, with D possibly TRBD2 on 5 matching bases. V was cut by 0 bases and J by 5 bases, with 13 bases left in between. Germline CDR1 SGHDN, CDR2 FVKESK. The CDR3 spans 16 residues. CDR3 in amino acids: CASSQERLWRTGELFF. CDR3 sequence (DNA): TGTGCCAGCAGCCAAGAGAGACTATGGAGGACCGGGGAGCTGTTTTTT.

V is TRBV9 and J is TRBJ1-2; 9 nucleotides match TRBD1. The V gene's germline CDR1 is SGDLS and CDR2 YYNGEE. J gave up 5 bases and V 0 bases, and 2 bases lay outside the gene matches. This CDR3 has 14 amino acids. CDR3 sequence reads: CASSVAGTGYGYTF. DNA of the CDR3: TGTGCCAGCAGCGTAGCTGGGACAGGGTATGGCTACACCTTC.

The chain links TRBV7-2 to TRBJ2-3, with D possibly matching TRBD1 (5 bases). CDR1 is SGHTA and CDR2 is FQGNSA in the germline V gene. The CDR3 extends over 19 amino acids. Trimming stripped 5 bases from V and 1 base from J, with 25 bases between. The CDR3 is CASSIRGTVWEWGTDTQYF. In DNA, the CDR3 is TGTGCCAGCAGCATAAGGGGCACGGTCTGGGAATGGGGCACAGATACGCAGTATTTT.

CDR3 protein: CSRSATSYNEQFF. CDR3 bases: TGCAGTCGTAGCGCTACTTCCTACAATGAGCAGTTCTTC. The V call is TRBV20-1, the J call TRBJ2-1, with TRBD2 as a possible D gene (5 bases). CDR3 length: 13 residues. Germline-derived CDR1 and CDR2 are DFQATT and SNEGSKA (reference sequence). V lost 8 bases to trimming and J lost 1 base, with 12 bases between them.

The chain has TRBV7-9 and TRBJ2-1; 7 nucleotides line up with TRBD1. CDR3 size: 13 residues. Per germline, CDR1 SEHNR and CDR2 FQNEAQ (reference sequence). J lost 6 bases, V lost 2 bases, and 1 base had no gene match. The CDR3 is CASSLRDSNEQFF. DNA of the CDR3: TGTGCCAGCAGCTTAAGGGACAGCAATGAGCAGTTCTTC.

This clonotype was seen just once. This chain joins TRBV7-8 and TRBJ2-1; 7 bases are a match to TRBD2. The germline V gene encodes CDR1 SGHVS and CDR2 FQNEAQ. The CDR3 is 16 amino acids. The V and J ends lost 4 bases and 5 bases, in that order; junction bases with no gene match: 11. CDR3 loop: CASSSKRAGIDNEQFF. The CDR3 DNA reads as TGTGCCAGCAGCTCTAAACGAGCGGGAATCGACAATGAGCAGTTCTTC. Combining the CDR3 with reference TRBV7-8 and TRBJ2-1 gives the whole variable domain GAGVSQSPRYKVAKRGQDVALRCDPISGHVSLFWYQQALGQGPEFLTYFQNEAQLDKSGLPSDRFFAERPEGSVSTLKIQRTQQEDSAVYLCASSSKRAGIDNEQFFGPGTRLTVL.

This chain connects TRBV15 to TRBJ2-3, with 8 bases matching TRBD1. J was trimmed by 6 bases and V by 1 base; bases with no gene match: 6. Per germline, CDR1 LNHNV and CDR2 YYDKDF (reference sequence). The CDR3 has 15 residues. The CDR3 sequence: CATSRGTGKGDTQYF. DNA of the CDR3: TGTGCCACCAGCAGAGGGACAGGGAAGGGGGATACGCAGTATTTT. The variable domain in full, with the rest retrieved from reference TRBV15 and TRBJ2-3, is DAMVIQNPRYQVTQFGKPVTLSCSQTLNHNVMYWYQQKSSQAPKLLFHYYDKDFNNEADTPDNFQSRRPNTSFCFLDIRSPGLGDTAMYLCATSRGTGKGDTQYFGPGTRLTVL.

The chain recombines TRBV4-2 with TRBJ1-5; maybe TRBD1 (6 bases). Trimming cost V 1 base and J 0 bases, with 10 bases left between them. The CDR3 totals 16 residues. The germline V gene has CDR1 LGHNA and CDR2 YNFKEQ. The CDR3 region is CASSQVQGYSNQPQHF. The CDR3 bases are TGTGCCAGCAGCCAAGTACAGGGTTATAGCAATCAGCCCCAGCATTTT.